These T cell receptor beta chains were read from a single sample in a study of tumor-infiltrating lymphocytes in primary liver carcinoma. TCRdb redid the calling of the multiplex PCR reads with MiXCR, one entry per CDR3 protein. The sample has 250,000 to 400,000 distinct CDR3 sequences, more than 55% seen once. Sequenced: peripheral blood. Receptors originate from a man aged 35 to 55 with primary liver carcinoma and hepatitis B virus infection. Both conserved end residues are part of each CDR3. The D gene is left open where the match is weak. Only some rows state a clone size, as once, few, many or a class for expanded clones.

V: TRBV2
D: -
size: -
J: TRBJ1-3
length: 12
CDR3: CASSASGNTIYF
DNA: TGTGCCAGCAGTGCCTCTGGAAACACCATATATTTT

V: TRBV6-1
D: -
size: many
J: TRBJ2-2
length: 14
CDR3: CASSGLAITGELFF
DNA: TGTGCCAGCAGTGGGTTAGCGATCACCGGGGAGCTGTTTTTT

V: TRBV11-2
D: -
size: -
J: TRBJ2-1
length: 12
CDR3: CATSTGLDEQFF
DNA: TGTGCCACCAGCACGGGACTGGACGAGCAGTTCTTC

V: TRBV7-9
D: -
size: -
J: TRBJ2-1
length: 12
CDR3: CASSSLANEQFF
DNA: TGTGCCAGTAGCTCGCTAGCGAATGAGCAGTTCTTC

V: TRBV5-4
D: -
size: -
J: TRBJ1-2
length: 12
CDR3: CASISTDYGYAF
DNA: TGTGCCAGCATCTCCACAGACTATGGCTACGCCTTC

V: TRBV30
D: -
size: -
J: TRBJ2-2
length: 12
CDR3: CAWELGAGELFF
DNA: TGTGCCTGGGAGTTGGGGGCCGGGGAGCTGTTTTTT

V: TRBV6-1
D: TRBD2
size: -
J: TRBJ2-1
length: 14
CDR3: CASRVTSGYNEQFF
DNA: TGTGCCAGCAGGGTTACTAGCGGCTACAATGAGCAGTTCTTC

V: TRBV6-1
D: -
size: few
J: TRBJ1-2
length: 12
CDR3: CASSEIETGYTF
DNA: TGTGCCAGCAGTGAAATTGAAACTGGCTACACCTTC

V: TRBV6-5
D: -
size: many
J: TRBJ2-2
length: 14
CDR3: CASSTGLITGELFF
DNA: TGTGCCAGCAGCACGGGACTGATCACCGGGGAGCTGTTTTTT

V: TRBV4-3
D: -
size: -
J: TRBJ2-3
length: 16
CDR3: CSSSQPRTDYTDTQYF
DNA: TGCTCCAGCAGCCAACCGCGGACAGATTACACAGATACGCAGTATTTT

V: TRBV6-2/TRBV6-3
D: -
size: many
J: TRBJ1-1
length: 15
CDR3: CASSYRRGLDTEAFF
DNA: TGTGCCAGCAGTTATAGGCGGGGGCTGGATACTGAAGCTTTCTTT

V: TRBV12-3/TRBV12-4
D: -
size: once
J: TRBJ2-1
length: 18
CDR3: CASILRASVRSSYNEQFF
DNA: TGTGCCAGCATCCTAAGGGCTAGCGTGAGGAGCTCCTACAATGAGCAGTTCTTC

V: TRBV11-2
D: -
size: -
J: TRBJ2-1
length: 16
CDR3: CTSSLRAVVTYNEQFF
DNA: TGTACCAGCAGCTTAAGGGCGGTAGTTACCTACAATGAGCAGTTCTTC

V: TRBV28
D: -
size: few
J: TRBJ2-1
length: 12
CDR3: CASRTRTSRQFF
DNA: TGTGCCAGCAGGACGCGGACTTCGAGGCAGTTCTTC

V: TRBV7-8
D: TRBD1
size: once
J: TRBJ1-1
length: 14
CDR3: CASSTRDRVPEASF
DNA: TGTGCCAGCAGCACCCGGGACAGGGTTCCTGAAGCTTCCTTT

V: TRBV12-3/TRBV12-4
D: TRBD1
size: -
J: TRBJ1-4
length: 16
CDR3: CASSSDRERYNEKLFF
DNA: TGTGCCAGCAGTTCCGACAGGGAGCGTTATAATGAAAAACTGTTTTTT

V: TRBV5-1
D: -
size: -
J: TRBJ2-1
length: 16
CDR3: CASSLELAVSYSEQFF
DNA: TGCGCCAGCAGCTTGGAGCTGGCGGTCTCCTACAGTGAGCAGTTCTTC